This T cell receptor beta chain emerged from a study of shared clonotypes between healthy human individuals. J gave up 9 bases and V 5 bases, and 9 bases lay outside the gene matches. Per the germline V gene, CDR1 is SGHTA and CDR2 is FQGTGA. The CDR3 has 14 residues. Deep-level settings were used for running the assay. Authors' methods: Quality scores were absent from the junction-only immunoSEQ sequences, so filtering differed. Clones were sequenced by immunoSEQ multiplex PCR, and TCRdb holds only the in-frame ones, with some missing. The V and J calls and clone size were taken over from that table, and D and trimming were inferred from the DNA. This sample yields about 2.2 million clones, of which just over 90% are seen a single time; around 1.8% belongs to the top ten. Terminally differentiated effector memory CD45RA+ cells were excluded by CCR7 positive selection of CD45RO-negative cells.

This clonotype was sampled from a man aged 18 to 30 in good health. Some clones in this sample may be carry-over from other donors' samples. The rearrangement links TRBV7-3 to TRBJ1-3; 8 bases agree with TRBD1. Sequencing was performed on naive CD8+ T cells from PBMCs. CDR3 sequence (DNA): TGTGCCAGCAGCAACACGGGGACAGGAGGCACCATATATTTT. Translating gives CASSNTGTGGTIYF.